This T cell receptor beta chain emerged from a study of OX40 agonist ivuxolimab in advanced cancers. This clone was seen only a few times. The assay was immunoSEQ multiplex PCR, and TCRdb's table has in-frame clones only and misses some. The sample carries about 73,000 clones, around 84% recorded once. This CDR3 has 15 residues. V lost 0 bases to trimming and J lost 4 bases; unmatched junction nucleotides: 0. Germline V gives CDR1 SGDLS, CDR2 YYNGEE. Blood got drawn at baseline, again on cycle 4 day 1, and then on cycle 7 day 1. Sequencing was performed on CD4+ or CD8+ T cells sorted from blood, taken in a trial of the OX40 agonist ivuxolimab. The gene calls are TRBV9 and TRBJ2-5; 13 nucleotides agree with TRBD2. The TCR comes from an adult with an advanced solid tumor such as melanoma, head and neck, liver or kidney cancer. CDR3 nucleotide sequence: TGTGCCAGCAGCGTAGGGACTAGCGGGGGAGAGACCCAGTACTTC. This codes for CASSVGTSGGETQYF. Full variable domain (rest looked up from reference TRBV9 and TRBJ2-5): DSGVTQTPKHLITATGQRVTLRCSPRSGDLSVYWYQQSLDQGLQFLIQYYNGEERAKGNILERFSAQQFPDLHSELNLSSLELGDSALYFCASSVGTSGGETQYFGPGTRLLVL.